This T cell receptor (beta chain) stems from a study of T-cell memory formation after mild COVID-19. In TCRdb, the 5' RACE reads were re-called with MiXCR into one record per CDR3 protein. There are 450,000 or so distinct CDR3 sequences in the sample; approximately 23% occur only once, and under 15% lies in the top ten. The sample holds many counts of this clonotype. The antigen is not known. General study findings and limits: For contracting clones, CD4+ ones sat mainly in CM and EM, CD8+ in EMRA.

Germline V gene data show CDR1 as SGDLS and CDR2 as YYNGEE. Germline trimming cut 2 bases from V and 5 bases from J; bases unmatched to any gene: 8. There are 15 residues in the CDR3. This clonotype originated in an adult woman who had mild COVID-19 (a few samples of this study predate the infection). Cell type and time point are not known. This chain links TRBV9 with TRBJ2-3, with TRBD2 matching over 7 bases. The sample consisted of PBMCs or a T cell subset sorted from them (not recorded which). CDR3 residues: CASSVSTGGRDTQYF. CDR3 sequence (DNA): TGTGCCAGCAGCGTCTCGACGGGAGGACGAGATACGCAGTATTTT.